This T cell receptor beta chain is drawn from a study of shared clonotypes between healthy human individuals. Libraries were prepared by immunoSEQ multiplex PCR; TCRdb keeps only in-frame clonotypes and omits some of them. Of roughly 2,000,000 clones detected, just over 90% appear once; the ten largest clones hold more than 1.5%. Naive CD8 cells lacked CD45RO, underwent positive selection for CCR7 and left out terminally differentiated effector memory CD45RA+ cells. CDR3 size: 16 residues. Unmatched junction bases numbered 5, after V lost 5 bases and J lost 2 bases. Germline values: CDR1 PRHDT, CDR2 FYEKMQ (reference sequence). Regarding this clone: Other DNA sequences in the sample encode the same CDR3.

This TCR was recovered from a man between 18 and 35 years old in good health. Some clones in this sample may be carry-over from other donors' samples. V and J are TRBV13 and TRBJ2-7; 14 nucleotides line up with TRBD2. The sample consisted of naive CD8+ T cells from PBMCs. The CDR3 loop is CASSTRTSGRPYEQYF. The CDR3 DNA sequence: TGTGCCAGCAGCACGCGGACTAGCGGGAGGCCCTACGAGCAGTACTTC. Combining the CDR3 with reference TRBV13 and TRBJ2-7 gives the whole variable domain AAGVIQSPRHLIKEKRETATLKCYPIPRHDTVYWYQQGPGQDPQFLISFYEKMQSDKGSIPDRFSAQQFSDYHSELNMSSLELGDSALYFCASSTRTSGRPYEQYFGPGTRLTVT.